What follows are 20 T cell receptor beta chains derived from one specimen sequenced in a study of graft-versus-host responses after intestinal transplantation. The assay was immunoSEQ multiplex PCR, and TCRdb's table has in-frame clones only and misses some. The sample has more than 3,000 clones, 30% to 35% seen once. This specimen consisted of alloreactive CD4+ T cells from a mixed lymphocyte reaction culture, obtained before transplantation. This sample's subset: CFSE-low proliferating T cells sorted from roughly 6-day pre-transplant mixed lymphocyte reaction (GvH or HvG direction). Source of these receptors: a human patient who was an organ donor for intestinal transplantation.

This chain joins TRBV6-1 and TRBJ1-1; weak D call: TRBD1 (5 bases). V lost 7 bases and J lost 1, with 13 bases in between. This CDR3 comprises 14 residues. CDR1 MNHNS and CDR2 SASEGT come from the germline V gene. Here the CDR3 reads CASTSGQRNTEAFF. CDR3 in DNA: TGTGCCAGCACCTCCGGACAACGGAACACTGAAGCTTTCTTT.

The genes are TRBV6-9 and TRBJ1-5; D is unresolved. Trimming took 3 bases from V and 1 from J, leaving 10 bases between them. CDR1 MNHGY and CDR2 SVAAGI come from the germline V gene. This CDR3 has 15 amino acids. CDR3 sequence: CASSYGGVSNQPQHF. Here the CDR3 DNA reads TGTGCCAGCAGTTACGGTGGGGTGAGCAATCAGCCCCAGCATTTT.

Concerning this clone: This same CDR3 is encoded by further DNA sequences in the sample. The V call is TRBV27, the J call TRBJ2-7; possible D gene TRBD1, 5 bases. Trimming pared 6 bases from V and 2 bases from J, leaving 11 bases between. Germline CDR1 and CDR2: MNHEY and SMNVEV (reference sequence). The length of the CDR3 is 13 residues. CDR3 residues: CASSLKGPYEQYF. CDR3 sequence (DNA): TGTGCCAGCAGCCTTAAGGGGCCCTACGAGCAGTACTTC.

V is TRBV19 and J is TRBJ1-1; TRBD1 agrees at 7 bases. J was trimmed by 0 bases and V by 9 bases; bases with no gene match: 7. The CDR3 extends over 14 amino acids. The germline V gene has CDR1 LNHDA and CDR2 SQIVND (reference sequence). The CDR3 is CARPQGTMNTEAFF. CDR3 nucleotides: TGTGCCAGACCACAGGGGACCATGAACACTGAAGCTTTCTTT.

The chain combines TRBV4-2 with TRBJ2-3; the D is unclear. Per germline, CDR1 LGHNA and CDR2 YNFKEQ. V was shortened by 1 base and J by 1 base, with 6 bases between the two germline ends. The CDR3 loop spans 14 amino acids. The CDR3 region is CASSQVYGTDTQYF. CDR3 DNA: TGTGCCAGCAGCCAAGTGTACGGCACAGATACGCAGTATTTT.

The chain joins TRBV5-5 to TRBJ2-6; no reliable D call. This CDR3 has 17 amino acids. Trimming removed 7 bases at V and 5 bases at J, with 22 bases between. CDR1 is SGHKS, CDR2 YYEKEE, per germline (reference sequence). CDR3 sequence reads: CASFDHVAQSRANVLTF. CDR3 in DNA: TGTGCCAGCTTTGACCATGTCGCACAAAGTCGGGCCAACGTCCTGACTTTC.

This clone appeared a few times. The genes are TRBV4-2 and TRBJ2-1; no firm D call. Trimming left V 2 bases short and J 9 bases short, with 11 bases between. The CDR3 contains 13 residues. Germline CDR1 reads LGHNA; CDR2 reads YNFKEQ. The DNA of the CDR3 is TGTGCCAGCAGCCAAAAGGAGCACGGTGAGCAGTTCTTC. It encodes CASSQKEHGEQFF.

This chain uses TRBV14 with TRBJ1-1, with TRBD1 as a possible D gene (5 bases). Germline V lookup: CDR1 SGHDN, CDR2 FVKESK. Trimming shortened V by 4 bases and J by 0 bases, and 18 bases separated the two germline ends. The length of the CDR3 is 17 residues. DNA for the CDR3: TGTGCCAGCAGCCCTGGGTGGGGCCGAGGCATGAACACTGAAGCTTTCTTT. Amino acids: CASSPGWGRGMNTEAFF.

Points on this clone: This likely traces to a read error, being one base from a far larger clone. DNA for the CDR3: TGTGCCAGCAGCCAATACAATGAGCAGTTCTTC. Encoded protein: CASSQYNEQFF. V is TRBV6-6 and J is TRBJ2-1; D not certain. CDR3 length equals 11 residues. CDR1 is MNHNY and CDR2 is SVGAGI in the germline V gene (reference sequence). V was shortened by 6 bases and J by 4 bases, with 4 bases between the two germline ends.

This clone showed up just a few times. This CDR3 is also generated by other DNA sequences in the sample. This rearrangement joins TRBV6-6 to TRBJ1-5, with a possible D match to TRBD1 (5 bases). The CDR3 extends over 14 amino acids. V lost 0 bases, J lost 2 bases, and 5 bases lay in between. Germline lookup yields CDR1 MNHNY and CDR2 SVGAGI (reference sequence). This CDR3 reads CASSYSQGNQPQHF. CDR3 nucleotides: TGTGCCAGCAGTTACTCACAGGGCAATCAGCCCCAGCATTTT.

V usage is TRBV2 and J usage is TRBJ2-1, with TRBD2 matching 9 bases. Per germline, CDR1 SNHLY and CDR2 FYNNEI. CDR3 size: 15 residues. Trimming took 3 bases from V and 6 from J; bases not matched to a gene: 6. The CDR3 bases are TGTGCCAGCAGTGACGTGACTAGCGGCCGCAATGAGCAGTTCTTC. As protein: CASSDVTSGRNEQFF.

The chain uses TRBV5-4 and TRBJ1-1; 7 nucleotides agree with TRBD1. With V trimmed by 0 bases and J by 3 bases, 5 bases remained unmatched. Per germline, CDR1 SGHNT and CDR2 YYREEE (reference sequence). The CDR3 spans 15 residues. CDR3 sequence (DNA): TGTGCCAGCAGCTTGGACGTACAGGGGTACACTGAAGCTTTCTTT. Encoded protein: CASSLDVQGYTEAFF.

The chain employs TRBV5-1 and TRBJ2-3, with D maybe TRBD1 (7 bases). This CDR3 comprises 15 residues. CDR1 and CDR2 from the germline V gene are SGHRS and YFSETQ. Trimming left V 2 bases short and J 4 bases short, with 14 bases between. The CDR3 DNA follows: TGCGCCAGCAGCTTAGGAGGGACAGTGGCAGATACGCAGTATTTT. Encoded protein: CASSLGGTVADTQYF.

The chain employs TRBV27 and TRBJ2-2; D remains ambiguous. The germline V gene encodes CDR1 MNHEY and CDR2 SMNVEV (reference sequence). Trimming left V 2 bases short and J 7 bases short, with 5 bases between. The CDR3 contains 12 residues. The CDR3 protein is CASSLLGGELFF. The CDR3 DNA sequence: TGTGCCAGCAGTTTACTGGGCGGGGAGCTGTTTTTT.

This chain connects TRBV5-1 to TRBJ2-5; 8 nucleotides match TRBD2. From germline, CDR1 is SGHRS and CDR2 YFSETQ. This CDR3 is built from 14 residues. J lost 1 base, V lost 6 bases, and 5 bases had no gene match. The CDR3 is CASKGGGSQETQYF. In DNA, the CDR3 is TGCGCCAGCAAGGGCGGGGGGAGCCAAGAGACCCAGTACTTC.

The chain combines TRBV4-1 with TRBJ1-2, with D possibly matching TRBD1 (5 bases). Trimming removed 3 bases at V and 8 bases at J, with 25 bases between. The CDR3 is 17 residues long. Germline V lookup: CDR1 MGHRA, CDR2 YSYEKL. The DNA of the CDR3 is TGCGCCAGCAGCCAGGGGCCCCCAAGGGGCGGATTTCGGGGCTACACCTTC. This sequence encodes CASSQGPPRGGFRGYTF.

This clone qualifies as large. V usage is TRBV11-1 and J usage is TRBJ1-2; 7 positions agree with TRBD1. The CDR3 extends over 13 amino acids. V lost 5 bases and J lost 5; bases outside the gene matches: 5. Germline V lookup: CDR1 SGHAT, CDR2 FQDESV (reference sequence). CDR3 region: CASSPQQGYGYTF. For the CDR3, the DNA is TGTGCCAGCAGCCCGCAACAGGGGTATGGCTACACCTTC.

In this sample, this clone turned up a few times. The chain links TRBV10-3 to TRBJ1-6; unclear D gene. This CDR3 comprises 12 residues. Trimming took off 4 bases at V and 11 bases at J, with 9 bases between the two ends. The V gene's germline CDR1 is ENHRY and CDR2 SYGVKD. DNA of the CDR3: TGTGCCATCAGTGTCAGTGGGCCACCCCTCCACTTT. It codes for CAISVSGPPLHF.

This clone came up a few times. The chain combines TRBV2 with TRBJ1-2; D gene uncertain. The CDR3 consists of 16 residues. Looked up from germline, CDR1 is SNHLY and CDR2 is FYNNEI. V lost 1 base, J lost 8 bases, and 20 bases lay in between. The CDR3 protein is CASSEGLGEPPAGYTF. The CDR3, as DNA: TGTGCCAGCAGTGAAGGTCTTGGGGAACCGCCTGCGGGCTACACCTTC.

This clone showed up just a few times. The J gene is TRBJ1-2, the V gene TRBV6-1; perhaps TRBD1 as D (5 bases). Germline V lookup: CDR1 MNHNS, CDR2 SASEGT. With 7 bases removed from V and 4 bases from J, the gap between germline ends came to 16 bases. The CDR3 length is 14 residues. This CDR3 is CASISRDQFYGYTF. CDR3 coding DNA: TGTGCCAGCATTTCCAGGGACCAGTTCTATGGCTACACCTTC.